A single sample is the source of the 15 T cell receptor beta chains below, sequenced in a study of blood T cell repertoires in COVID-19. The protocol was immunoSEQ multiplex PCR, while the TCRdb copy is restricted to in-frame clones and leaves out a portion. The sample consists of just under 150,000 clones, about four fifths of them appearing once. Sequences were obtained from peripheral blood. All receptors derive from a human donor in a cohort sampled during active COVID-19.

The chain employs TRBV19 and TRBJ2-1; no firm D call. CDR1 is LNHDA and CDR2 is SQIVND in the germline V gene (reference sequence). CDR3 size: 11 residues. V was clipped by 6 bases and J by 9 bases, with 9 bases between them. In DNA, the CDR3 is TGTGCCAGTAGCACTGGTAGTGAGCAGTTCTTC. It translates to CASSTGSEQFF.

The J gene is TRBJ2-6, the V gene TRBV19, with D possibly being TRBD1 (6 bases). Between the trimmed V and J ends, which lost 6 bases and 2 bases, there was a span of 14 bases. Germline assignment: CDR1 LNHDA and CDR2 SQIVND (reference sequence). CDR3 length: 16 residues. Here the CDR3 reads CASSRTPGAGANVLTF. CDR3 DNA: TGTGCCAGTAGCCGAACCCCAGGGGCTGGGGCCAACGTCCTGACTTTC. The full variable domain, rest sourced from reference TRBV19 and TRBJ2-6, is DGGITQSPKYLFRKEGQNVTLSCEQNLNHDAMYWYRQDPGQGLRLIYYSQIVNDFQKGDIAEGYSVSREKKESFPLTVTSAQKNPTAFYLCASSRTPGAGANVLTFGAGSRLTVL.

This clone was found once. This sequence joins TRBV27 and TRBJ1-5; D ambiguous. This CDR3 contains 16 residues. The V end was cut by 5 bases, the J end by 4 bases, with 18 bases between. Germline V gives CDR1 MNHEY, CDR2 SMNVEV (reference sequence). DNA of the CDR3: TGTGCCAGCAGTCCCTATCTGGGTAGCGGGAATCAGCCCCAGCATTTT. This codes for CASSPYLGSGNQPQHF.

The gene calls are TRBV5-6 and TRBJ1-1, with no clear D. Trimming removed 2 bases at V and 3 bases at J, with 8 bases between. CDR3 size: 13 residues. Germline assignment: CDR1 SGHDT and CDR2 YYEEEE. CDR3 in amino acids: CASSFSRDTEAFF. In DNA, the CDR3 is TGTGCCAGCAGCTTCTCCCGAGACACTGAAGCTTTCTTT.

Turning to this clone: Other DNA sequences from this sample encode an identical CDR3 as well. This sequence joins TRBV19 and TRBJ2-5, with TRBD2 identical over 15 bases. The trim removed 1 base at V and 5 bases at J, leaving 2 bases unmatched. Per the germline V gene, CDR1 is LNHDA and CDR2 is SQIVND (reference sequence). This CDR3 has 16 amino acids. The CDR3 spells CASSIGTSGRGETQYF. CDR3 nucleotides: TGTGCCAGTAGTATAGGGACTAGCGGGAGGGGGGAGACCCAGTACTTC.

This clone was seen a handful of times. The V call is TRBV6-2 or TRBV6-3, the J call TRBJ2-4; the D is unclear. The CDR3 loop spans 12 amino acids. CDR1 is MNHEY and CDR2 is SVGEGT in the germline V gene. V lost 5 bases to trimming and J lost 8 bases, with 10 bases between them. The CDR3 protein is CASSIHPYIQYF. As DNA, the CDR3 is TGTGCCAGCAGTATACATCCGTACATTCAGTACTTC.

This sequence joins TRBV2 and TRBJ1-3; D unclear. Trimming pared 3 bases from V and 16 bases from J, leaving 19 bases between. The CDR3 has 13 residues. Germline assignment: CDR1 SNHLY and CDR2 FYNNEI. The CDR3 sequence: CASSDLTQSGGYF. The DNA for the CDR3 is TGTGCCAGCAGTGACCTTACCCAGTCTGGAGGCTATTTT.

The chain has TRBV28 and TRBJ1-5; the D gene is possibly TRBD1 (5 bases). Trimming removed 6 bases from V and 3 bases from J, with 15 bases in between. The CDR3 totals 15 residues. Germline assignment: CDR1 MDHEN and CDR2 SYDVKM. CDR3 residues: CASSIRAWNNQPQHF. The CDR3 DNA is TGTGCCAGCAGCATCAGGGCGTGGAACAATCAGCCCCAGCATTTT. Filled out from reference TRBV28 and TRBJ1-5, the complete variable domain reads DVKVTQSSRYLVKRTGEKVFLECVQDMDHENMFWYRQDPGLGLRLIYFSYDVKMKEKGDIPEGYSVSREKKERFSLILESASTNQTSMYLCASSIRAWNNQPQHFGDGTRLSIL.

J is TRBJ1-1 and V is TRBV6-2 or TRBV6-3, with D possibly being TRBD1 (5 bases). V dropped 2 bases and J dropped 0 bases, with 10 bases sitting between them. The CDR3 has 15 residues. Germline V gene sequence: CDR1 MNHEY, CDR2 SVGEGT. The CDR3: CASSYPDRLNTEAFF. The CDR3 nucleotides are TGTGCCAGCAGTTACCCCGACAGACTGAACACTGAAGCTTTCTTT.

The chain combines TRBV14 with TRBJ1-4, with a tentative D call TRBD1 (6 bases). V was trimmed by 4 bases and J by 3 bases, leaving 12 bases between them. The germline CDR1 and CDR2 sequences are SGHDN and FVKESK. The CDR3 is 15 residues long. CDR3 nucleotides: TGTGCCAGCAGCCTTCGACAGGCGGCTAATGAAAAACTGTTTTTT. This sequence encodes CASSLRQAANEKLFF.

The chain has TRBV2 and TRBJ2-3; 8 bases line up with TRBD2. With V trimmed by 6 bases and J by 2 bases, 4 bases remained unmatched. CDR1 is SNHLY and CDR2 is FYNNEI in the germline V gene. The CDR3 is 14 amino acids. The CDR3 spells CASRERGTTDTQYF. The CDR3 DNA reads TGTGCCAGCAGGGAGCGGGGGACCACAGATACGCAGTATTTT.

J is TRBJ2-1 and V is TRBV4-1, with 7 bases fitting TRBD2. The CDR3 is 16 amino acids. V trimming: 1 base; J trimming: 7 bases; junction bases outside the gene matches: 10. The germline V gene encodes CDR1 MGHRA and CDR2 YSYEKL. The CDR3 DNA is TGCGCCAGCAGCCAAGGGTCAGGACTGGGAGGGAATGAGCAGTTCTTC. As protein: CASSQGSGLGGNEQFF.

This clone was detected once. V gene TRBV9 combines with J gene TRBJ1-6, with D possibly being TRBD1 (6 bases). Germline CDR1 is SGDLS and CDR2 is YYNGEE. CDR3 size: 19 residues. V lost 0 bases, J lost 0 bases, and 16 bases lay in between. CDR3 region: CASSVGGGMGSSYNSPLHF. Here the CDR3 DNA reads TGTGCCAGCAGCGTAGGAGGGGGAATGGGGAGCTCCTATAATTCACCCCTCCACTTT.

The CDR3 spells CSASTTAGGDIQYF. The CDR3 DNA follows: TGCAGTGCTAGTACTACAGCGGGAGGTGACATTCAGTACTTC. The V gene is TRBV20-1, the J gene TRBJ2-4; 9 positions match TRBD2. With 3 bases clipped from V and 8 bases from J, the junction kept 8 bases outside the gene matches. CDR1 and CDR2 from the germline V gene are DFQATT and SNEGSKA (reference sequence). CDR3 size: 14 residues.

The chain carries TRBV13 and TRBJ2-5, with a weak D call TRBD1 (5 bases). This CDR3 is 13 amino acids long. Germline CDR1 is PRHDT and CDR2 is FYEKMQ (reference sequence). With 5 bases removed from V and 5 bases from J, the gap between germline ends came to 12 bases. The CDR3 DNA is TGTGCCAGCAGCCCAGGGCGCCGCGAGACCCAGTACTTC. Amino acid sequence: CASSPGRRETQYF.